This record covers a single T cell receptor beta chain. Sequenced by immunoSEQ multiplex PCR; TCRdb stores in-frame clones only, minus some. The data contain around 250,000 clones, around 84% of them singletons. This sample is drawn from a study of blood T cell repertoires in COVID-19. Study-level information: Samples representing acute and convalescent COVID-19 were sourced from the United States, Italy and Spain. T cells, B-cell-depleted T cells, or PBMCs supplied cDNA or gDNA.

Trimming took 3 bases from V and 0 from J, leaving 17 bases between them. Germline V gene sequence: CDR1 MGHRA, CDR2 YSYEKL. The CDR3 length is 18 residues. This receptor was taken from a woman aged 40 to 50 who had recovered from COVID-19. Sequenced input: peripheral blood. The V and J genes are TRBV4-1 and TRBJ1-4; tentative D call: TRBD1 (5 bases). The CDR3 DNA sequence: TGCGCCAGCAGCCATCCCCGGGGGGGGGAGACAACTAATGAAAAACTGTTTTTT. Translation: CASSHPRGGETTNEKLFF.